The clone carrying this T cell receptor (beta chain) was seen more than once but under ten times. What it recognizes is unknown. Specified time point: newly diagnosed GD, antithyroid drugs for less than 3 months. PBMCs were the source of the RNA used for TCR sequencing. The source of the sample is a study of regulatory T cells in long-lasting Graves disease. Findings and limits, study-wide: Among samples with persistent disease, TRBV28, TRBJ1-2 and TRBJ2-5 were favored. Persistent Graves' disease cases displayed lower TCR diversity than newly diagnosed ones. The persistent group shared 2,500 to 3,000 public clonotypes, more than the approximately 970 shared by new patients.

Assembly of TCR beta libraries relied on iRepertoire HTBI primers together with Arm-PCR of CDR3 regions. Original data processing: Among the samples, roughly 65 TRBV and 14 TRBJ segments were identified. TCRdb reanalysed the multiplex PCR reads using MiXCR and keeps one entry per CDR3 protein. These V and J calls rely on TCRdb rather than the paper's analysis. The data contain some 240,000 distinct CDR3 sequences, around 20% of them seen just once; the ten biggest clones take up over 9.5%. From germline, CDR1 is SGHRS and CDR2 YFSETQ. CDR3 size: 14 residues. V lost 3 bases to trimming and J lost 6 bases, with 13 bases between them. The same data also went into a second study, on T cells in Graves' hyperthyroidism and ophthalmopathy.

The rearrangement links TRBV5-1 to TRBJ2-1; TRBD1 is a possible D gene (5 bases). The TCR comes from a woman under 40 with Graves disease. Here the sequenced sample was peripheral blood mononuclear cells (PBMCs), taken at new diagnosis, from a patient treated with antithyroid drugs. CDR3 DNA sequence: TGCGCCAGCAGCTCCATGGAAGGGGTCAATGAGCAGTTCTTC. Protein product: CASSSMEGVNEQFF.